This is a list of T cell receptor beta chains from one sample in a study of shared clonotypes between healthy human individuals. Clones were read by immunoSEQ multiplex PCR, and TCRdb kept only the in-frame ones, dropping some. The sample includes over a million clones, roughly 96% of them seen just once. The sample comprised naive CD4+ T cells sorted from blood. The receptors were gathered from a man younger than 45 in good health. Both conserved end residues are part of each CDR3. The D gene is left open where the match is weak. Expanded clones are given a class, and other clones once, few, many or no size at all.

V	J	D	size	DNA	CDR3
TRBV5-6	TRBJ1-1	TRBD1	-	TGTGCCAGCACCCCGAGGGCAGGGGGCAAAGGCACTGAAGCTTTCTTT	CASTPRAGGKGTEAFF
TRBV7-3	TRBJ2-3	TRBD2	-	TGTGCCAGCAGCTCCTCGGGACTAGCGGGAGGGGCACGGGATACGCAGTATTTT	CASSSSGLAGGARDTQYF
TRBV30	TRBJ1-5	-	-	TGTGCCTGGAGCGGCCGGGGAACCTATAGCAATCAGCCCCAGCATTTT	CAWSGRGTYSNQPQHF
TRBV4-3	TRBJ1-1	-	-	TGCGCCAGCAGCCAGATAAACAGTTGGAACACTGAAGCTTTCTTT	CASSQINSWNTEAFF
TRBV5-1	TRBJ2-3	-	-	TGCGCCAGCAGCTTACTCACAGATACGCAGTATTTT	CASSLLTDTQYF
TRBV9	TRBJ1-2	-	-	TGTGCCAGCAGCGAAAGACACTTGTATGGCTACACCTTC	CASSERHLYGYTF
TRBV10-3	TRBJ2-1	-	-	TGTGCCATCAGTGAGGGGTCCGAGCAGTTCTTC	CAISEGSEQFF
TRBV18	TRBJ2-1	TRBD2	-	TGTGCCAGCCTAAGCGGGGTTGGGCCCAATGAGCAGTTCTTC	CASLSGVGPNEQFF
TRBV19	TRBJ1-5	-	-	TGTGCCAGTAGTAGCGGGGGCAGGGTACAGCCCCAGCATTTT	CASSSGGRVQPQHF
TRBV18	TRBJ2-5	TRBD2	-	TGTGCCAGCTCACCGCAAGCGGGAGTCTTAGAGACCCAGTACTTC	CASSPQAGVLETQYF
TRBV2	TRBJ1-5	-	-	TGTGCCAGCCGGACAGATATTAATAGCAATCAGCCCCAGCATTTT	CASRTDINSNQPQHF
TRBV28	TRBJ1-2	-	-	TGTGCCAGCAGTTTGGAGCTACACCGCAGAGGCTACACCTTC	CASSLELHRRGYTF
TRBV7-9	TRBJ2-3	TRBD2	-	TGTGCCAGCAGCTTTCCGACAGCGGGAATCACAGATACGCAGTATTTT	CASSFPTAGITDTQYF
TRBV5-5	TRBJ2-7	TRBD1	-	TGTGCCAGCAGCGGGGCCGGGACAGGGAGCTACGAGCAGTACTTC	CASSGAGTGSYEQYF
TRBV11-2	TRBJ1-3	TRBD1	-	TGTGCCAGCAGTTCAGGGGGCCCAAGTCGAAACACCATATATTTT	CASSSGGPSRNTIYF
TRBV19	TRBJ2-3	-	once	TGTGCCAGTAGTGTCGGAGATACGCAGTATTTT	CASSVGDTQYF
TRBV27	TRBJ1-2	TRBD1	-	TGTGCCAGCAGTTTCAGGACAGGTCGGGGCTATGGCTACACCTTC	CASSFRTGRGYGYTF
TRBV29-1	TRBJ1-2	-	-	TGCAGCGTCACCCGGGATAACTATGGCTACACCTTC	CSVTRDNYGYTF
TRBV9	TRBJ2-5	-	-	TGTGCCAGCAGCGCAACAGGGTATCAAGAGACCCAGTACTTC	CASSATGYQETQYF
TRBV19	TRBJ2-3	-	-	TGTGCCAGTAGTGATAGGCCCGGGCCAGATACGCAGTATTTT	CASSDRPGPDTQYF
TRBV6-1	TRBJ2-4	-	-	TGTGCCACTTCAGAGCGGGTTATAGCCAAAAACATTCAGTACTTC	CATSERVIAKNIQYF
TRBV5-1	TRBJ2-7	TRBD2	-	TGCGCCAGCAGTCCGGGAGGGGGCTACGAGCAGTACTTC	CASSPGGGYEQYF
TRBV9	TRBJ2-1	-	-	TGTGCCAGCAGCGTCTTTAGTGAGCAGTTCTTC	CASSVFSEQFF
TRBV7-2	TRBJ2-1	TRBD2	-	TGTGCCAGCAGCCCAGGACTAGCGCGCGAGCAGTTCTTC	CASSPGLAREQFF
TRBV7-9	TRBJ2-1	TRBD2	-	TGTGCCAGCAGCTTAGGGCTAGCGGGAGGGGAGCAGTTCTTC	CASSLGLAGGEQFF